One and the same sample provided the 19 T cell receptor beta chains below, sequenced in a study of blood T cell repertoires in COVID-19. The data were produced by immunoSEQ multiplex PCR, yet TCRdb's version contains in-frame clones alone and is incomplete. This table holds roughly 250,000 clones, approximately 86% found once. Sequencing was performed on PBMCs or T cells enriched from blood (not recorded which). These receptors were collected from a woman aged 45-60 years who had recovered from COVID-19.

This clone was seen just once. V and J are TRBV4-1 and TRBJ2-7; D uncertain. CDR1 is MGHRA and CDR2 is YSYEKL in the germline V gene. The CDR3 loop spans 16 amino acids. Trimming pared 0 bases from V and 0 bases from J, leaving 12 bases between. The CDR3 DNA is TGCGCCAGCAGCCAAGAAAGACTCGGAAGCTCCTACGAGCAGTACTTC. This encodes CASSQERLGSSYEQYF.

The chain recombines TRBV28 with TRBJ1-2; 9 bases map to TRBD1. The V gene end was trimmed by 6 bases and the J gene end by 4 bases; junction bases not matched to a gene: 6. The CDR3 is 14 amino acids. Germline V lookup: CDR1 MDHEN, CDR2 SYDVKM. CDR3 nucleotide sequence: TGTGCCAGCAGGGACAGGGGTGGTGGCTATGGCTACACCTTC. This gives the protein CASRDRGGGYGYTF.

The rearrangement links TRBV2 to TRBJ1-1; D possibly corresponds to TRBD1 (5 bases). The CDR3 sequence is 15 residues long. V lost 4 bases, J lost 6 bases, and 18 bases lay in between. Germline V gene sequence: CDR1 SNHLY, CDR2 FYNNEI. The CDR3 DNA sequence: TGTGCCAGCAGTGCGTCGGGGGTATTTAGGGCTGAAGCTTTCTTT. Translation gives CASSASGVFRAEAFF.

This clone showed up just once. The chain employs TRBV7-9 and TRBJ2-1, with 13 bases aligning to TRBD2. J was trimmed by 10 bases and V by 5 bases; bases with no gene match: 5. This CDR3 has 14 residues. CDR1 SEHNR and CDR2 FQNEAQ come from the germline V gene (reference sequence). This chain's CDR3 is CASSLGLAGLEQFF. CDR3 bases: TGTGCCAGCAGCCTGGGACTAGCGGGACTCGAGCAGTTCTTC.

A single count supports this clone. J is TRBJ2-2 and V is TRBV19; D possibly corresponds to TRBD2 (5 bases). The CDR3 is 14 amino acids. From germline, CDR1 is LNHDA and CDR2 SQIVND (reference sequence). The CDR3 is CAASGMGRAGELFF. CDR3 DNA sequence: TGTGCAGCGTCCGGGATGGGCCGGGCCGGGGAGCTGTTTTTT.

The rearrangement uses TRBV2 and TRBJ1-1; 7 bases are shared with TRBD1. The CDR3 has 14 residues. The J segment lost 0 bases and the V segment lost 6 bases, leaving 4 bases of the junction unmatched. Germline assignment: CDR1 SNHLY and CDR2 FYNNEI. The CDR3 DNA sequence: TGTGCCAGCAGCTTGGACAGGCTGAACACTGAAGCTTTCTTT. Amino acid sequence: CASSLDRLNTEAFF.

The rearrangement links TRBV18 to TRBJ2-5, with D perhaps matching TRBD1 (6 bases). This CDR3 is 14 amino acids long. Germline-derived CDR1 and CDR2 are KGHSH and LQKENI. With 3 bases removed from V and 5 bases from J, the gap between germline ends came to 13 bases. CDR3 in DNA: TGTGCCAGCTCACCCCCAGGGGATCGGGAGACCCAGTACTTC. Translated: CASSPPGDRETQYF.

The chain couples TRBV15 to TRBJ1-4; 7 nucleotides align to TRBD1. The trim removed 3 bases at V and 8 bases at J, leaving 6 bases unmatched. From germline, CDR1 is LNHNV and CDR2 YYDKDF (reference sequence). CDR3 size: 14 residues. CDR3 sequence (DNA): TGTGCCACCAGCAGGTGGGACAGAAGGGAAAAACTGTTTTTT. Translation gives CATSRWDRREKLFF.

The rearrangement links TRBV6-5 to TRBJ2-7, with 7 bases lining up with TRBD2. The germline gives CDR1 MNHEY, CDR2 SVGAGI. CDR3 length: 15 amino acids. V shed 0 bases and J 4 bases; nucleotides not matched to a gene: 6. The CDR3 DNA sequence: TGTGCCAGCAGTTACTCGTTAGGGGAGGGGTACGAGCAGTACTTC. Protein sequence: CASSYSLGEGYEQYF.

The J gene is TRBJ1-2, the V gene TRBV10-3, with D unclear. V was clipped by 2 bases and J by 0 bases, with 10 bases between them. This CDR3 is 15 amino acids long. Germline V gives CDR1 ENHRY, CDR2 SYGVKD. In nucleotides, the CDR3 is TGTGCCATCAGTGAGATGGGAGACACTAACTATGGCTACACCTTC. Its translation is CAISEMGDTNYGYTF.

The rearrangement uses TRBV6-5 and TRBJ2-7; D perhaps matches TRBD2 (5 bases). V dropped 2 bases and J dropped 0 bases, with 8 bases sitting between them. Germline values: CDR1 MNHEY, CDR2 SVGAGI. This CDR3 has 14 amino acids. The CDR3 DNA sequence: TGTGCCAGCAGTTACGGAGGTACCTCCTACGAGCAGTACTTC. This encodes CASSYGGTSYEQYF.

This chain links TRBV5-5 with TRBJ2-7; TRBD1 might be the D (6 bases). The CDR3 consists of 13 residues. The V end lost 8 bases, the J end lost 5 bases, and 17 bases lay between the germline ends. Germline CDR1 SGHKS, CDR2 YYEKEE (reference sequence). The CDR3 bases are TGTGCCAGTACCAACAGGGTAAGCCACGAGCAGTACTTC. Translated, it gives CASTNRVSHEQYF.

The rearrangement links TRBV12-3 or TRBV12-4 to TRBJ2-3, with D unresolved. Trimming left V 5 bases short and J 6 bases short, with 9 bases between. The CDR3 has 12 residues. This chain's CDR3 is CASSPSGDTQYF. Here the CDR3 DNA reads TGTGCCAGCAGTCCTAGTGGGGATACGCAGTATTTT.

The chain employs TRBV6-5 and TRBJ1-4, with D perhaps matching TRBD1 (5 bases). V shed 6 bases and J shed 6 bases, with 11 bases lying between them. Germline V gene sequence: CDR1 MNHEY, CDR2 SVGAGI. The length of the CDR3 is 13 residues. The CDR3, as DNA: TGTGCCAGCAGCCCAGACAGAGATGAAAAACTGTTTTTT. It is translated as CASSPDRDEKLFF.

This clone has only a few counts. The J gene is TRBJ2-1, the V gene TRBV11-3, with TRBD2 as a possible D gene (5 bases). Per the germline V gene, CDR1 is SGHNT and CDR2 is YENEEA. The CDR3 consists of 12 residues. The ends were cut back, 8 bases at V and 7 bases at J, with 12 bases in the middle. The CDR3 DNA follows: TGTGCCAGCGGAAACCGGGATAATGAGCAGTTCTTC. Protein product: CASGNRDNEQFF.

The rearrangement uses TRBV29-1 and TRBJ2-4; 8 bases map to TRBD1. The CDR3 length is 12 residues. Germline V lookup: CDR1 SQVTM, CDR2 ANQGSEA. Germline trimming cut 6 bases from V and 4 bases from J; bases unmatched to any gene: 2. The CDR3 spells CSVGTGKNIQYF. CDR3 sequence (DNA): TGCAGCGTAGGGACAGGAAAAAACATTCAGTACTTC. Full variable domain (outside the CDR3, taken from reference TRBV29-1 and TRBJ2-4): SAVISQKPSRDICQRGTSLTIQCQVDSQVTMMFWYRQQPGQSLTLIATANQGSEATYESGFVIDKFPISRPNLTFSTLTVSNMSPEDSSIYLCSVGTGKNIQYFGAGTRLSVL.

This clone has more than one count but fewer than ten. J is TRBJ1-1 and V is TRBV7-2; D possibly corresponds to TRBD1 (5 bases). Germline values: CDR1 SGHTA, CDR2 FQGNSA. The CDR3 runs to 15 residues. Trimming took off 1 base at V and 2 bases at J, with 11 bases between the two ends. DNA for the CDR3: TGTGCCAGCAGCTTAGGCGGGGGATTAAACACTGAAGCTTTCTTT. It is translated as CASSLGGGLNTEAFF.

This rearrangement joins TRBV2 to TRBJ2-3; tentatively, D is TRBD2 (5 bases). Between the trimmed V and J ends, which lost 5 bases and 2 bases, there was a span of 14 bases. The CDR3 totals 15 residues. Germline V gives CDR1 SNHLY, CDR2 FYNNEI. The CDR3 region is CASSNQWELTDTQYF. CDR3 DNA sequence: TGTGCCAGCAGTAATCAGTGGGAGCTCACAGATACGCAGTATTTT.

This sequence joins TRBV19 and TRBJ2-7; 9 bases fit TRBD2. Germline-derived CDR1 and CDR2 are LNHDA and SQIVND (reference sequence). The CDR3 is made up of 17 amino acids. Trimming at V came to 4 bases and at J to 5 bases, leaving 15 bases not matched to a gene. CDR3 sequence reads: CASSTGGGLAGAHEQYF. CDR3 bases: TGTGCCAGTAGTACCGGGGGAGGCTTAGCGGGAGCACACGAGCAGTACTTC.